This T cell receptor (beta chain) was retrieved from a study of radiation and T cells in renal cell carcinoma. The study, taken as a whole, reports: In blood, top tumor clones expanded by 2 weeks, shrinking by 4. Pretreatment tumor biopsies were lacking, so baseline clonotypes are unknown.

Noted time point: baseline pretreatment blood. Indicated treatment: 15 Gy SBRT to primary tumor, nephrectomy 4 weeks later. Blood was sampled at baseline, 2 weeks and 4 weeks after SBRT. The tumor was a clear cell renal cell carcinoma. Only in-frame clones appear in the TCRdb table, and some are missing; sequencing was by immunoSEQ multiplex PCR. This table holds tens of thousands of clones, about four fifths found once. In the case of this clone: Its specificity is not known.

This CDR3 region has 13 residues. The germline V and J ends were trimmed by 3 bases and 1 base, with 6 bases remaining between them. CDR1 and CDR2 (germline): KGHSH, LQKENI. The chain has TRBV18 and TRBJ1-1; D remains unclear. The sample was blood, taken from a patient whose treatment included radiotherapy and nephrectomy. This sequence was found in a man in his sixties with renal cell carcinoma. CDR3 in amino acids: CASSPKENTEAFF. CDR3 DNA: TGTGCCAGCTCACCTAAGGAGAACACTGAAGCTTTCTTT.